The 19 T cell receptor beta chains below were found in one sample sequenced in a study of T cell responses to AZD1222 COVID-19 vaccine (dated by TCRdb to about 2021). What this sample's time point label stands for: baseline before first vaccination. The library was generated by the immunoSEQ multiplex PCR assay. What TCRdb holds here is the immuneACCESS table cut down to in-frame rearrangements. Part of the clones is not present; checked against another copy, under half of the missing clones reflect an unresolved V gene, and the others are unexplained. This sample lists around 140,000 clones; 90% to 95% were detected once. Of the sample, approximately 1.6% is held by the ten largest clones. This material consisted of peripheral blood, taken on day 0 of AZD1222 vaccination. Receptors originate from an adult in good health.

The V call is TRBV7-2, the J call TRBJ1-3; no reliable D call. The CDR3 runs to 14 residues. Germline loops: CDR1 SGHTA, CDR2 FQGNSA. Trimming cost V 5 bases and J 3 bases, with 11 bases left between them. The CDR3 is CASSQTGFGNTIYF. CDR3 nucleotides: TGTGCCAGCAGCCAGACGGGGTTTGGAAACACCATATATTTT.

The rearrangement links TRBV19 to TRBJ2-1, with 14 positions matching TRBD2. V trimming: 5 bases; J trimming: 5 bases; junction bases outside the gene matches: 8. The CDR3 is 17 amino acids. The germline V gene has CDR1 LNHDA and CDR2 SQIVND (reference sequence). For the CDR3, the DNA is TGTGCCAGTAGTCCCCGACTAGCGGGAGGGCCTGACAATGAGCAGTTCTTC. As protein: CASSPRLAGGPDNEQFF.

CDR3 DNA sequence: TGTGCCACAAAACCGGGTAAGGACACTGAAGCTTTCTTT. Translated: CATKPGKDTEAFF. The V call is TRBV19, the J call TRBJ1-1, with D uncertain. Trimming cost V 10 bases and J 3 bases, with 15 bases left between them. The CDR3 sequence is 13 residues long. From germline, CDR1 is LNHDA and CDR2 SQIVND (reference sequence).

The chain links TRBV6-2 or TRBV6-3 to TRBJ1-3; 7 bases line up with TRBD1. Germline V lookup: CDR1 MNHEY, CDR2 SVGEGT. CDR3 length equals 16 residues. Trimming at V came to 3 bases and at J to 4 bases, leaving 9 bases not matched to a gene. For the CDR3, the DNA is TGTGCCAGCAGTTATACCGCGACAGGGAACGGAAACACCATATATTTT. Protein sequence: CASSYTATGNGNTIYF.

V and J are TRBV13 and TRBJ2-7; D might be TRBD2 (5 bases). Germline loops: CDR1 PRHDT, CDR2 FYEKMQ (reference sequence). This CDR3 comprises 15 residues. Trimming shortened V by 6 bases and J by 3 bases, and 18 bases separated the two germline ends. In nucleotides, the CDR3 is TGTGCCAGCAGTTCCAATCAACTAGAGGACTACGAGCAGTACTTC. It translates to CASSSNQLEDYEQYF.

This clone was seen only a few times. The CDR3 is CAWKGRAEGIEQYF. The CDR3 bases are TGTGCCTGGAAGGGCCGGGCGGAGGGGATCGAGCAGTACTTC. The chain combines TRBV30 with TRBJ2-7, with D perhaps matching TRBD2 (6 bases). V lost 4 bases and J 6 bases, leaving 19 bases between the germline ends. The CDR3 consists of 14 residues. In germline, CDR1 is GTSNPN, CDR2 SVGIG (reference sequence).

The rearrangement uses TRBV27 and TRBJ2-1; perhaps TRBD2 as D (6 bases). Trimming pared 3 bases from V and 0 bases from J, leaving 9 bases between. The CDR3 is 15 amino acids. Germline values: CDR1 MNHEY, CDR2 SMNVEV (reference sequence). The CDR3 sequence: CASSFGGNSYNEQFF. In nucleotides, the CDR3 is TGTGCCAGCAGTTTCGGCGGGAACTCCTACAATGAGCAGTTCTTC.

The rearrangement uses TRBV5-1 and TRBJ2-3; TRBD2 aligns across 7 bases. The V gene end was trimmed by 4 bases and the J gene end by 0 bases; junction bases not matched to a gene: 14. Germline V CDR1 and CDR2: SGHRS, YFSETQ. There are 18 residues in the CDR3. The CDR3 protein is CASSLPLSGGTSTDTQYF. The CDR3 DNA is TGCGCCAGCAGCCTGCCCCTATCGGGGGGAACTAGCACAGATACGCAGTATTTT.

The chain combines TRBV6-5 with TRBJ2-6; no clear D. Trimming left V 6 bases short and J 3 bases short, with 3 bases between. Germline V gives CDR1 MNHEY, CDR2 SVGAGI. The CDR3 runs to 12 residues. The chain's CDR3 is CASRGGANVLTF. The CDR3 DNA sequence: TGTGCCAGCAGGGGTGGGGCCAACGTCCTGACTTTC.

The chain carries TRBV9 and TRBJ2-1; 12 positions match TRBD2. This CDR3 region has 17 residues. Trimming removed 0 bases from V and 8 bases from J; junction bases left unmatched: 9. CDR1 and CDR2 from the germline V gene are SGDLS and YYNGEE. The CDR3 DNA is TGTGCCAGCAGCGTAGTAGCTTCTAGCGGGAGGGCTCATGAGCAGTTCTTC. Encoded protein: CASSVVASSGRAHEQFF.

The chain couples TRBV4-1 to TRBJ2-2; D tentatively reads TRBD1 or TRBD2 (5 bases each). Germline-derived CDR1 and CDR2 are MGHRA and YSYEKL. CDR3 length: 16 residues. The V end lost 8 bases, the J end lost 4 bases, and 20 bases lay between the germline ends. The CDR3 sequence: CASETSGRRSTGELFF. The CDR3 coding sequence is TGCGCCAGCGAAACATCGGGACGTAGATCCACCGGGGAGCTGTTTTTT.

This rearrangement joins TRBV15 to TRBJ1-5; 8 nucleotides line up with TRBD1. The CDR3 spans 14 residues. Trimming cost V 1 base and J 5 bases; bases outside gene matches: 1. The germline V gene encodes CDR1 LNHNV and CDR2 YYDKDF (reference sequence). DNA of the CDR3: TGTGCCACCAGCAGAGCAGGGGGCCATCAGCCCCAGCATTTT. Translated, it gives CATSRAGGHQPQHF.

The chain carries TRBV5-4 and TRBJ2-7; the match to TRBD1 covers 8 bases. Germline CDR1 is SGHNT and CDR2 is YYREEE (reference sequence). The CDR3 sequence is 16 residues long. Trimming at V came to 3 bases and at J to 2 bases, leaving 10 bases not matched to a gene. The CDR3 region is CASSSRDRSIAYEQYF. CDR3 DNA: TGTGCCAGCAGCTCCCGGGACAGGTCGATCGCCTACGAGCAGTACTTC.

The V and J genes are TRBV7-2 and TRBJ2-3; D call uncertain. CDR1 is SGHTA, CDR2 FQGNSA, per germline. This CDR3 spans 12 amino acids. V was pared by 6 bases and J by 2 bases, with 6 bases between. CDR3 sequence: CASRGDTDTQYF. Written as DNA, the CDR3 is TGTGCCAGCAGAGGTGACACAGATACGCAGTATTTT.

The chain recombines TRBV7-9 with TRBJ1-4; TRBD1 agrees at 10 bases. The CDR3 totals 16 residues. Trimming removed 5 bases from V and 8 bases from J; junction bases left unmatched: 11. Germline V gives CDR1 SEHNR, CDR2 FQNEAQ (reference sequence). This CDR3 is CASSKNPGQGLEKLFF. CDR3 bases: TGTGCCAGCAGCAAGAACCCGGGACAGGGGTTAGAAAAACTGTTTTTT.

The genes are TRBV19 and TRBJ1-5; TRBD1 is a possible D gene (6 bases). CDR1 is LNHDA, CDR2 SQIVND, per germline (reference sequence). This CDR3 has 15 residues. V was shortened by 7 bases and J by 0 bases, with 13 bases between the two germline ends. The CDR3 protein is CASIEGGGSNQPQHF. In DNA, the CDR3 is TGTGCCAGTATTGAGGGGGGTGGTAGCAATCAGCCCCAGCATTTT.

CDR3 coding DNA: TGTGCCAGCAGCTTGGGGACAGGGTTCTCGAACACCATATATTTT. This gives the protein CASSLGTGFSNTIYF. The gene calls are TRBV5-6 and TRBJ1-3; 8 positions match TRBD1. The V gene's germline CDR1 is SGHDT and CDR2 YYEEEE. Trimming took 0 bases from V and 7 from J; bases not matched to a gene: 6. The CDR3 loop spans 15 amino acids.

The rearrangement joins TRBV7-6 to TRBJ2-2; 7 bases match TRBD2. Germline V gene data show CDR1 as SGHVS and CDR2 as FNYEAQ. Trimming cost V 2 bases and J 1 base; bases outside gene matches: 7. The CDR3 length is 17 residues. CDR3 bases: TGTGCCAGCAGCTTACGGCTAGCGGCAGTGAACACCGGGGAGCTGTTTTTT. Protein product: CASSLRLAAVNTGELFF.

V is TRBV7-2 and J is TRBJ1-5, with D perhaps TRBD1 (5 bases). The germline V and J ends were trimmed by 1 base and 8 bases, with 24 bases remaining between them. The CDR3 sequence is 18 residues long. Per germline, CDR1 SGHTA and CDR2 FQGNSA. The CDR3 protein is CASSLGGEPRQKGEPQHF. The CDR3, as DNA: TGTGCCAGCAGCTTAGGAGGAGAGCCAAGACAGAAGGGCGAGCCCCAGCATTTT.